The 8 T cell receptor beta chains below come from one sample, sequenced in a study of T cell repertoires in ileal Crohn's disease. The table came from immunoSEQ multiplex PCR; TCRdb's copy has only in-frame clones and leaves some out. The data contain over 10,000 clones, roughly 80% of them singletons. As to time point: neoterminal ileum biopsy at postoperative endoscopy, about 6 months after surgery. The sample comprised ileal tissue. These receptors were obtained from an adult with Crohn's disease.

The chain is built from TRBV29-1 and TRBJ1-4, with D possibly matching TRBD1 (5 bases). The CDR3 sequence is 14 residues long. V lost 4 bases, J lost 0 bases, and 9 bases lay in between. CDR1 is SQVTM and CDR2 is ANQGSEA in the germline V gene. The chain's CDR3 is CSVGQGATNEKLFF. In DNA form, the CDR3 reads TGCAGCGTTGGCCAGGGCGCAACTAATGAAAAACTGTTTTTT.

The V call is TRBV5-6, the J call TRBJ2-5, with 9 bases that match TRBD1. V lost 4 bases and J lost 4; bases outside the gene matches: 11. Germline V gene sequence: CDR1 SGHDT, CDR2 YYEEEE. The CDR3 spans 16 residues. DNA of the CDR3: TGTGCCAGCAGCGAATTTGGACAGGGGAATGGAGAGACCCAGTACTTC. Amino acids: CASSEFGQGNGETQYF.

V usage is TRBV2 and J usage is TRBJ1-1, with a possible D match to TRBD1 (5 bases). The CDR3 sequence is 11 residues long. With 7 bases removed from V and 7 bases from J, the gap between germline ends came to 10 bases. The germline V gene has CDR1 SNHLY and CDR2 FYNNEI. The CDR3 here is CASTRQLEAFF. DNA of the CDR3: TGTGCCAGCACCAGACAGCTTGAAGCTTTCTTT.

CDR3 sequence (DNA): TGTGCCAGCAGCTTAGAGACAGGGGTTAATTCACCCCTCCACTTT. Translating gives CASSLETGVNSPLHF. The rearrangement joins TRBV11-2 to TRBJ1-6, with 8 bases that match TRBD1. CDR3 length equals 15 residues. Per germline, CDR1 SGHAT and CDR2 FQNNGV. V was pared by 0 bases and J by 6 bases, with 1 base of the junction left unmatched.

The chain has TRBV30 and TRBJ1-5; the match to TRBD1 covers 7 bases. With 5 bases clipped from V and 6 bases from J, the junction kept 10 bases outside the gene matches. Germline lookup yields CDR1 GTSNPN and CDR2 SVGIG (reference sequence). The CDR3 contains 14 residues. CDR3 residues: CAWGPGGGGQPQHF. CDR3 coding DNA: TGTGCCTGGGGCCCGGGAGGGGGCGGTCAGCCCCAGCATTTT.

This chain connects TRBV6-4 to TRBJ2-1; the D gene is possibly TRBD2 (5 bases). The CDR3 covers 14 residues. Per germline, CDR1 MRHNA and CDR2 SNTAGT. The V end was cut by 5 bases, the J end by 5 bases, with 13 bases between. CDR3 in amino acids: CASSKGGRNNEQFF. CDR3 coding DNA: TGTGCCAGCAGTAAAGGAGGACGTAACAATGAGCAGTTCTTC.

The chain uses TRBV15 and TRBJ1-5; 9 bases map to TRBD1. There are 19 residues in the CDR3. Germline CDR1 and CDR2: LNHNV and YYDKDF (reference sequence). With V trimmed by 3 bases and J by 6 bases, 18 bases remained unmatched. CDR3 loop: CATSSTNPSAGQGSQPQHF. The CDR3 DNA is TGTGCCACCAGCAGCACCAACCCATCCGCGGGACAGGGAAGTCAGCCCCAGCATTTT.

The chain recombines TRBV5-5 with TRBJ1-5; D remains ambiguous. The CDR3 is made up of 13 amino acids. The germline gives CDR1 SGHKS, CDR2 YYEKEE (reference sequence). Trimming removed 0 bases from V and 10 bases from J, with 11 bases in between. CDR3 nucleotides: TGTGCCAGCAGCTTGGCCCCGTCAGAACCCCAGCATTTT. Translation: CASSLAPSEPQHF.